These 12 T cell receptor beta chains were sequenced from one sample in a study of CD4 T cells in relation to SARS-CoV-2 and coronaviruses. Libraries were prepared by immunoSEQ multiplex PCR; TCRdb keeps only in-frame clonotypes and omits some of them. The profile covers tens of thousands of clones, with approximately 81% appearing a single time and 4.5% taken by the ten largest. Their antigens are not known. Sequenced input: naive CD4+ T cells from PBMCs, cultured in vitro. Subset given: naive CD4+ T cells isolated by negative enrichment. These receptors all come from an adult with COVID-19.

The V and J genes are TRBV7-9 and TRBJ2-1, with D perhaps matching TRBD2 (5 bases). CDR3 length equals 17 residues. Per the germline V gene, CDR1 is SEHNR and CDR2 is FQNEAQ (reference sequence). V was pared by 1 base and J by 5 bases, with 18 bases between. The CDR3 bases are TGTGCCAGCAGCTTAGTGATTACACTAGACGTTAACAATGAGCAGTTCTTC. Amino acids: CASSLVITLDVNNEQFF.

The J gene is TRBJ2-4, the V gene TRBV5-1, with D perhaps matching TRBD2 (5 bases). The CDR3 has 17 residues. Deletions cut 0 bases from V and 0 bases from J, with 13 bases between. The V gene's germline CDR1 is SGHRS and CDR2 YFSETQ. The CDR3 DNA reads as TGCGCCAGCAGCTTGGCCGGACTCCCACTAGCCAAAAACATTCAGTACTTC. Its protein product is CASSLAGLPLAKNIQYF.

J is TRBJ1-6 and V is TRBV7-8, with D hard to call. The V gene's germline CDR1 is SGHVS and CDR2 FQNEAQ. The CDR3 covers 15 residues. Trimming took off 8 bases at V and 0 bases at J, with 11 bases between the two ends. The CDR3 protein is CASSLGVSYNSPLHF. DNA of the CDR3: TGTGCCAGCTCCCTTGGGGTCTCCTATAATTCACCCCTCCACTTT.

This sequence joins TRBV27 and TRBJ1-1; no reliable D call. Per germline, CDR1 MNHEY and CDR2 SMNVEV (reference sequence). The V and J ends lost 5 bases and 4 bases respectively, with 11 bases between them. This CDR3 contains 13 residues. DNA for the CDR3: TGTGCCAGCAGTCTGACGTTGGCCACTGAAGCTTTCTTT. Translating gives CASSLTLATEAFF.

CDR3 DNA: TGTGCCAGTAGTATAAACCGGCGGGGGAGCACCGGGGAGCTGTTTTTT. Its translation: CASSINRRGSTGELFF. J is TRBJ2-2 and V is TRBV19; 7 nucleotides match TRBD2. V lost 2 bases to trimming and J lost 4 bases; unmatched junction nucleotides: 7. CDR1 is LNHDA, CDR2 SQIVND, per germline (reference sequence). CDR3 length: 16 amino acids.

By share, this clone counts as large. This chain uses TRBV18 with TRBJ2-7; D unresolved. V was cut by 0 bases and J by 3 bases, with 3 bases left in between. There are 12 residues in the CDR3. Germline CDR1 reads KGHSH; CDR2 reads LQKENI. Here the CDR3 reads CASSPPSYEQYF. CDR3 sequence (DNA): TGTGCCAGCTCACCACCAAGCTACGAGCAGTACTTC.

This clone appeared a single time. In nucleotides, the CDR3 is TGTGCCAGCAGCCTATATATGGGGCTCCAAGAGACCCAGTACTTC. This encodes CASSLYMGLQETQYF. This chain uses TRBV7-9 with TRBJ2-5, with D maybe TRBD1 (5 bases). The CDR3 is 15 residues long. Trimming took off 5 bases at V and 1 base at J, with 14 bases between the two ends. In germline, CDR1 is SEHNR, CDR2 FQNEAQ (reference sequence).

This clone turned up a few times. The rearrangement uses TRBV19 and TRBJ1-3; D uncertain. CDR3 length equals 14 residues. V lost 5 bases, J lost 1 base, and 9 bases lay in between. Germline V gene data show CDR1 as LNHDA and CDR2 as SQIVND (reference sequence). CDR3 bases: TGTGCCAGTAGTCCAAGAAGTTCTGGAAACACCATATATTTT. This encodes CASSPRSSGNTIYF.

The CDR3 reads CASSLSGGEGGLLQPQHF. The DNA of the CDR3 is TGTGCCAGCAGTTTATCAGGGGGCGAGGGGGGTCTCCTTCAGCCCCAGCATTTT. This chain links TRBV28 with TRBJ1-5, with 8 bases fitting TRBD1. The germline CDR1 and CDR2 sequences are MDHEN and SYDVKM. CDR3 length: 18 amino acids. V trimming: 1 base; J trimming: 6 bases; junction bases outside the gene matches: 14.

This clone has just one count. The J gene is TRBJ1-3, the V gene TRBV19; no firm D call. Trimming took off 3 bases at V and 0 bases at J, with 9 bases between the two ends. The CDR3 totals 15 residues. CDR1 LNHDA and CDR2 SQIVND come from the germline V gene (reference sequence). CDR3 DNA: TGTGCCAGTAGTATGGTACGGCCCTCTGGAAACACCATATATTTT. Its protein is CASSMVRPSGNTIYF.

The CDR3 protein is CASSFDRVGGYTF. CDR3 bases: TGTGCCAGCAGCTTCGACAGGGTCGGTGGCTACACCTTC. The V and J genes are TRBV11-1 and TRBJ1-2; 7 bases fit TRBD1. Germline loops: CDR1 SGHAT, CDR2 FQDESV (reference sequence). This CDR3 is 13 amino acids long. Trimming removed 3 bases from V and 7 bases from J; junction bases left unmatched: 5.

V gene TRBV29-1 combines with J gene TRBJ2-2, with 8 bases fitting TRBD1. The V gene end was trimmed by 6 bases and the J gene end by 0 bases; junction bases not matched to a gene: 3. Germline lookup yields CDR1 SQVTM and CDR2 ANQGSEA. The CDR3 has 14 residues. The CDR3 reads CSVMGQANTGELFF. DNA for the CDR3: TGCAGCGTCATGGGACAGGCGAACACCGGGGAGCTGTTTTTT.